The clone carrying this TCR beta chain was counted only a few times. Its antigen is as yet unknown. Germline loops: CDR1 SGHTA, CDR2 FQGNSA. V dropped 3 bases and J dropped 7; count of bases not matched to a gene: 10. This CDR3 contains 16 residues. The sample originates from a study of T-cell reconstitution after alpha-beta-depleted transplantation in children. Findings and limits, study-wide: T-cell numbers and diversity one year post-transplant derived largely from freshly generated T cells. After transplant, high TCRbeta diversity at day 60 in some patients arose from surviving recipient T cells and thymic progenitors. Expanded graft clones numbering several hundred reportedly gave rise to alpha-beta T cells about two months after transplant.

Construction of the TCRbeta library involved unique molecular identifiers. TCRdb reprocessed the PCR reads via MiXCR and lists one record per CDR3 protein. The repertoire holds approximately 1,000,000 distinct CDR3 sequences, about 29% seen once, with 25% to 35% in the top ten. The chain recombines TRBV7-2 with TRBJ2-1; 9 bases are a match to TRBD1. Source: PBMCs, mostly from graft donor cells, taken 360 days after TCRalphabeta/CD19-depleted stem cell transplant. The clonotype was recovered from a boy under two years old who had a stem cell transplant for SCID, so the T cells may come from the graft donor. The CDR3 protein is CASSFRGGQGWNEQFF. CDR3 in DNA: TGTGCCAGCAGCTTTAGAGGGGGACAGGGTTGGAATGAGCAGTTCTTC.